A single TCR beta chain is shown here with its context. No antigen is known for it. Other DNA sequences from this sample encode an identical CDR3 as well. Germline CDR1 SGHRS, CDR2 YFSETQ. The V and J ends lost 1 base and 0 bases respectively, with 8 bases between them. This CDR3 is built from 15 residues. These data come from a study of shared clonotypes between healthy human individuals. Study-wide background: Ranging from 18 to 49 in age, donors were two women and a few men. Points from the study as a whole: Naive CD4 clonotypes were shared across several donors at roughly 5%. Estimated richness was generally greater in naive than memory subsets. Sampling included only blood; tissue repertoires likely differ.

The table came from immunoSEQ multiplex PCR; TCRdb's copy has only in-frame clones and leaves some out. The table shows approximately 2,300,000 clones, with about 90% occurring only once. This sequence originates from a man between 18 and 29 years old in good health. Some clones in this sample may be carry-over from other donors' samples. V usage is TRBV5-1 and J usage is TRBJ1-5; D gene uncertain. Sequenced material: naive CD4+ T cells from PBMCs. As to subset: CD45RA+ positively selected. The DNA of the CDR3 is TGCGCCAGCAGCTTGACGGATCCTAGCAATCAGCCCCAGCATTTT. It codes for CASSLTDPSNQPQHF.